The 27 T cell receptor beta chains reported below all come from one sample, sequenced in a study of OX40 agonist ivuxolimab in advanced cancers. Libraries were prepared by immunoSEQ multiplex PCR; TCRdb keeps only in-frame clonotypes and omits some of them. The table has 60,000 or so clones, 80% to 90% seen once. This specimen was CD4+ or CD8+ T cells sorted from blood, taken in a trial of the OX40 agonist ivuxolimab. Receptors were obtained from an adult with an advanced solid tumor such as melanoma, head and neck, liver or kidney cancer.

The chain combines TRBV12-5 with TRBJ1-1; 7 bases match TRBD1. V shed 6 bases and J 8 bases; nucleotides not matched to a gene: 9. This CDR3 is built from 13 residues. Germline V gene data show CDR1 as LGHNT and CDR2 as FRNRAP. The CDR3, as DNA: TGTGCTAGTGGCAGGGGAGCGACAGGGGAAGCTTTCTTT. This encodes CASGRGATGEAFF.

The gene calls are TRBV20-1 and TRBJ2-5; D uncertain. V lost 6 bases and J lost 1, with 6 bases in between. The germline V gene encodes CDR1 DFQATT and CDR2 SNEGSKA (reference sequence). CDR3 length: 11 residues. For the CDR3, the DNA is TGCAGTGCGGGGTTCCAAGAGACCCAGTACTTC. Translation: CSAGFQETQYF.

The chain uses TRBV5-6 and TRBJ1-5; D may be TRBD1 (5 bases). CDR1 and CDR2 (germline): SGHDT, YYEEEE. V shed 1 base and J shed 5 bases, with 10 bases lying between them. This CDR3 has 14 amino acids. The CDR3 is CASSLRRGDQPQHF. For the CDR3, the DNA is TGTGCCAGCAGCTTGAGGAGGGGAGATCAGCCCCAGCATTTT. The complete variable domain, with remaining parts taken from reference TRBV5-6 and TRBJ1-5, reads DAGVTQSPTHLIKTRGQQVTLRCSPKSGHDTVSWYQQALGQGPQFIFQYYEEEERQRGNFPDRFSGHQFPNYSSELNVNALLLGDSALYLCASSLRRGDQPQHFGDGTRLSIL.

This clone is a singleton in its sample. The chain employs TRBV6-5 and TRBJ2-3, with D possibly TRBD2 on 7 matching bases. There are 16 residues in the CDR3. The V gene lost 1 base and the J gene lost 0 bases, with 11 bases spanning the gap. Germline CDR1 reads MNHEY; CDR2 reads SVGAGI. Written as DNA, the CDR3 is TGTGCCAGCAGTTACTACGGGGGGCCTAGCACAGATACGCAGTATTTT. This codes for CASSYYGGPSTDTQYF.

This clone was detected a few times. The chain couples TRBV5-1 to TRBJ1-2, with TRBD1 matching over 9 bases. Looked up from germline, CDR1 is SGHRS and CDR2 is YFSETQ. This CDR3 has 14 residues. Unmatched junction bases numbered 9, after V lost 8 bases and J lost 4 bases. The DNA of the CDR3 is TGCGCCAGTGAAACGGGACAGGGCGGCTATGGCTACACCTTC. Amino acids: CASETGQGGYGYTF.

This clone was found a few times. The J gene is TRBJ2-5, the V gene TRBV5-1, with TRBD1 as a possible D gene (6 bases). The V gene's germline CDR1 is SGHRS and CDR2 YFSETQ. The CDR3 totals 15 residues. V lost 4 bases, J lost 4 bases, and 17 bases lay in between. The CDR3 spells CASSGRGQRIETQYF. CDR3 coding DNA: TGCGCCAGCAGCGGAAGAGGACAGAGGATAGAGACCCAGTACTTC.

The chain uses TRBV6-6 and TRBJ1-1; TRBD1 agrees at 7 bases. CDR1 is MNHNY and CDR2 is SVGAGI in the germline V gene (reference sequence). There are 14 residues in the CDR3. V shed 6 bases and J 1 base; nucleotides not matched to a gene: 5. Here the CDR3 DNA reads TGTGCCAGCAGGAAGCAGGGGGGGAACACTGAAGCTTTCTTT. Protein: CASRKQGGNTEAFF.

There are a few counts of this clone. The chain combines TRBV18 with TRBJ1-2; 9 bases fit TRBD1. V shed 6 bases and J 5 bases; nucleotides not matched to a gene: 7. The CDR3 sequence is 14 residues long. The germline V gene has CDR1 KGHSH and CDR2 LQKENI. The CDR3 DNA reads as TGTGCCAGCTCCCAGGACAGGGGCCCTTATGGCTACACCTTC. Protein product: CASSQDRGPYGYTF.

This rearrangement joins TRBV5-4 to TRBJ2-5; 9 bases align to TRBD1. The CDR3 spans 16 residues. After removal of 4 bases from V and 3 bases from J, the junction contained 10 bases not matched to a gene. Germline CDR1 reads SGHNT; CDR2 reads YYREEE (reference sequence). The CDR3 protein is CASSQLTGGMKETQYF. In nucleotides, the CDR3 is TGTGCCAGCAGCCAACTGACAGGGGGGATGAAAGAGACCCAGTACTTC.

The chain recombines TRBV6-5 with TRBJ1-2, with a weak D call TRBD1 (6 bases). CDR3 length: 15 residues. Looked up from germline, CDR1 is MNHEY and CDR2 is SVGAGI. Trimming took 5 bases from V and 4 from J, leaving 17 bases between them. This chain's CDR3 is CASSPSGGFGYGYTF. CDR3 in DNA: TGTGCCAGCAGTCCCAGCGGGGGCTTTGGCTATGGCTACACCTTC.

The chain is built from TRBV5-1 and TRBJ2-7; D is uncertain. Germline-derived CDR1 and CDR2 are SGHRS and YFSETQ. The CDR3 contains 12 residues. Trimming took 0 bases from V and 5 from J, leaving 6 bases between them. CDR3 coding DNA: TGCGCCAGCAGCTTGGGGGTCCACGAGCAGTACTTC. Protein sequence: CASSLGVHEQYF.

This sequence joins TRBV7-2 and TRBJ1-4; D is uncertain. CDR3 length: 13 residues. The V end lost 8 bases, the J end lost 7 bases, and 14 bases lay between the germline ends. Germline lookup yields CDR1 SGHTA and CDR2 FQGNSA. The chain's CDR3 is CASRTMGGEKLFF. CDR3 in DNA: TGTGCCAGCCGCACAATGGGCGGTGAAAAACTGTTTTTT. Full variable domain (outside the CDR3, taken from reference TRBV7-2 and TRBJ1-4): GAGVSQSPSNKVTEKGKDVELRCDPISGHTALYWYRQSLGQGLEFLIYFQGNSAPDKSGLPSDRFSAERTGGSVSTLTIQRTQQEDSAVYLCASRTMGGEKLFFGSGTQLSVL.

The chain carries TRBV7-6 and TRBJ2-2; 8 nucleotides match TRBD1. Per the germline V gene, CDR1 is SGHVS and CDR2 is FNYEAQ. The CDR3 is 16 amino acids. The trim removed 7 bases at V and 5 bases at J, leaving 12 bases unmatched. The CDR3 sequence is CASTQNQGAPTGELFF. The CDR3 bases are TGTGCCAGCACCCAAAATCAGGGGGCGCCGACCGGGGAGCTGTTTTTT.

This chain connects TRBV5-1 to TRBJ2-2; 9 positions match TRBD1. The CDR3 is made up of 16 amino acids. Germline CDR1 is SGHRS and CDR2 is YFSETQ. Losses at the gene ends were 0 bases for V and 4 bases for J; bases not matched to a gene: 4. The CDR3 DNA follows: TGCGCCAGCAGCTTGGGACAGGGGGTACCCACCGGGGAGCTGTTTTTT. This codes for CASSLGQGVPTGELFF.

The rearrangement joins TRBV11-3 to TRBJ2-2, with 8 bases fitting TRBD2. From germline, CDR1 is SGHNT and CDR2 YENEEA. There are 15 residues in the CDR3. Losses at the gene ends were 3 bases for V and 7 bases for J; bases not matched to a gene: 7. The CDR3 DNA is TGTGCCAGCAGCTTGCGGGGGGAAGTAGGCGGGGAGCTGTTTTTT. Protein sequence: CASSLRGEVGGELFF.

V usage is TRBV6-1 and J usage is TRBJ1-4, with 8 bases that match TRBD1. This CDR3 contains 15 residues. Germline CDR1 reads MNHNS; CDR2 reads SASEGT. J was trimmed by 8 bases and V by 7 bases; bases with no gene match: 12. The CDR3 bases are TGTGCCAGCAAGGGACAGGCGGTCCTGAGCGAAAAACTGTTTTTT. It codes for CASKGQAVLSEKLFF.

The chain carries TRBV7-8 and TRBJ2-1; the match to TRBD1 covers 7 bases. The CDR3 consists of 15 residues. V was clipped by 5 bases and J by 7 bases; unmatched bases: 11. CDR1 and CDR2 from the germline V gene are SGHVS and FQNEAQ. The CDR3 bases are TGTGCCAGCAGCGCATTGCAACAGGGGTTGAATGAGCAGTTCTTC. This encodes CASSALQQGLNEQFF.

The V gene is TRBV6-5, the J gene TRBJ2-7, with 8 positions matching TRBD1. The trim removed 10 bases at V and 5 bases at J, leaving 7 bases unmatched. CDR3 length: 12 amino acids. From germline, CDR1 is MNHEY and CDR2 SVGAGI. This CDR3 reads CAIRGLSDEQYF. In DNA, the CDR3 is TGTGCCATCAGGGGGCTCTCTGACGAGCAGTACTTC.

The V gene is TRBV6-1, the J gene TRBJ2-7, with D possibly TRBD2 on 6 matching bases. Germline-derived CDR1 and CDR2 are MNHNS and SASEGT. The V end was cut by 11 bases, the J end by 7 bases, with 12 bases between. CDR3 length: 10 amino acids. CDR3 DNA: TGTGCCGGCGGGGATGTGGAGCAGTACTTC. It encodes CAGGDVEQYF.

This chain links TRBV5-5 with TRBJ2-3; the D is unclear. CDR1 and CDR2 (germline): SGHKS, YYEKEE (reference sequence). The length of the CDR3 is 15 residues. With 2 bases removed from V and 1 base from J, the gap between germline ends came to 11 bases. CDR3 bases: TGTGCCAGCAGCTTAAGCGTATCCGGCACAGATACGCAGTATTTT. Translation: CASSLSVSGTDTQYF.

V is TRBV5-4 and J is TRBJ1-6; TRBD1 aligns across 9 bases. Germline assignment: CDR1 SGHNT and CDR2 YYREEE (reference sequence). This CDR3 has 16 residues. Losses at the gene ends were 0 bases for V and 9 bases for J; bases not matched to a gene: 7. The CDR3 bases are TGTGCCAGCAGCTTGGACCCGGGACAGGGTGTTTCACCCCTCCACTTT. Translating gives CASSLDPGQGVSPLHF. Using reference TRBV5-4 and TRBJ1-6 for the parts outside the CDR3, the full variable domain is ETGVTQSPTHLIKTRGQQVTLRCSSQSGHNTVSWYQQALGQGPQFIFQYYREEENGRGNFPPRFSGLQFPNYSSELNVNALELDDSALYLCASSLDPGQGVSPLHFGNGTRLTVT.

The rearrangement links TRBV6-5 to TRBJ2-1; tentative D call: TRBD2 (5 bases). The CDR3 spans 14 residues. Germline V lookup: CDR1 MNHEY, CDR2 SVGAGI. Between the trimmed V and J ends, which lost 9 bases and 0 bases, there was a span of 12 bases. The CDR3 DNA follows: TGTGCCAGTCATGGGAGAAGCTCCTACAATGAGCAGTTCTTC. It yields the protein CASHGRSSYNEQFF.

Concerning this clone itself: This CDR3 is also generated by other DNA sequences in the sample. This sequence joins TRBV5-1 and TRBJ1-2, with D maybe TRBD1 (5 bases). From germline, CDR1 is SGHRS and CDR2 YFSETQ. The V end lost 4 bases, the J end lost 4 bases, and 11 bases lay between the germline ends. CDR3 length: 13 residues. The CDR3: CASSPGQGYGYTF. For the CDR3, the DNA is TGCGCCAGCAGCCCGGGGCAGGGCTATGGCTACACCTTC.

This rearrangement joins TRBV28 to TRBJ2-7, with TRBD1 identical over 7 bases. The germline gives CDR1 MDHEN, CDR2 SYDVKM. The CDR3 runs 14 residues. J lost 1 base, V lost 7 bases, and 7 bases had no gene match. In nucleotides, the CDR3 is TGTGCCAGCACCCCGCACAGGGGTTCCTACGAGCAGTACTTC. This codes for CASTPHRGSYEQYF.

The chain combines TRBV7-9 with TRBJ1-4; D is possibly TRBD1 (5 bases). The CDR3 sequence is 16 residues long. Germline V CDR1 and CDR2: SEHNR, FQNEAQ (reference sequence). The V end was cut by 4 bases, the J end by 8 bases, with 20 bases between. Written as DNA, the CDR3 is TGTGCCAGCAGCTACCCCCCGGCAGGGACTGGCGAAAAACTGTTTTTT. Protein product: CASSYPPAGTGEKLFF.

Only one count was recorded for this clone. The rearrangement uses TRBV7-2 and TRBJ2-5; TRBD2 matches at 10 bases. The CDR3 spans 16 residues. The J segment lost 5 bases and the V segment lost 5 bases, leaving 11 bases of the junction unmatched. The germline CDR1 and CDR2 sequences are SGHTA and FQGNSA. The CDR3 spells CASSPPRLAGVETQYF. CDR3 bases: TGTGCCAGCAGCCCGCCGCGGCTAGCGGGGGTTGAGACCCAGTACTTC.

J is TRBJ2-5 and V is TRBV27; D is possibly TRBD2 (5 bases). CDR1 and CDR2 (germline): MNHEY, SMNVEV (reference sequence). The CDR3 runs 13 residues. Trimming shortened V by 5 bases and J by 7 bases, and 14 bases separated the two germline ends. CDR3 protein: CASSGARAGTQYF. The CDR3 bases are TGTGCCAGCAGTGGTGCTCGCGCGGGGACCCAGTACTTC.